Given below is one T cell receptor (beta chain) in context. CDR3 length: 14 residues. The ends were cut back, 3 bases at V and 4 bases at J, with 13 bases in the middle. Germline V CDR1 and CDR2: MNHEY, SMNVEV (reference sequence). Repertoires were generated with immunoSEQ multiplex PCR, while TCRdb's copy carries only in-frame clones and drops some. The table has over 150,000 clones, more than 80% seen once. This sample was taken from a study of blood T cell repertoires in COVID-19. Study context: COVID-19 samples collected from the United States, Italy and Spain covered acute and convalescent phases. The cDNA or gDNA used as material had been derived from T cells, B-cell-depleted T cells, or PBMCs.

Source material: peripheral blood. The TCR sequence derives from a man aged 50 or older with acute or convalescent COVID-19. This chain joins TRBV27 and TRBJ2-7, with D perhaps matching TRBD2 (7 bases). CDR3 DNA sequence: TGTGCCAGCAGTTTTAAGGGGGGGCGGTACGAGCAGTACGTC. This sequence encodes CASSFKGGRYEQYV.